The 14 T cell receptor beta chains listed next were all sequenced from one sample in a study of cytomegalovirus exposure and HLA in healthy donors. This PCR relied on a set of 60 Vbeta primers and 13 Jbeta primers. Sequenced by immunoSEQ multiplex PCR; TCRdb stores in-frame clones only, minus some. This table has about 140,000 clones, around 75% appearing once. The material sequenced was PBMCs. The receptors here all came from a female donor in good health and CMV-seronegative.

V gene TRBV29-1 combines with J gene TRBJ2-7; the match to TRBD2 covers 10 bases. Germline CDR1 and CDR2: SQVTM and ANQGSEA. V lost 7 bases, J lost 5 bases, and 11 bases stayed unmatched. This CDR3 has 14 amino acids. In DNA form, the CDR3 reads TGCAGCGGCCTTGGGTCTAGCGGGAGCAACGAGCAGTACTTC. This translates into CSGLGSSGSNEQYF.

V usage is TRBV27 and J usage is TRBJ2-3, with a weak D call TRBD2 (6 bases). This CDR3 comprises 15 residues. The germline V gene encodes CDR1 MNHEY and CDR2 SMNVEV (reference sequence). V lost 8 bases to trimming and J lost 2 bases, with 17 bases between them. As DNA, the CDR3 is TGTGCCAGCTCCCTAAAAGGGAGGTCCACAGATACGCAGTATTTT. Encoded protein: CASSLKGRSTDTQYF.

The rearrangement links TRBV7-8 to TRBJ2-1, with a possible D match to TRBD2 (6 bases). Trimming took 1 base from V and 1 from J, leaving 17 bases between them. The CDR3 has 18 residues. CDR1 SGHVS and CDR2 FQNEAQ come from the germline V gene. As DNA, the CDR3 is TGTGCCAGCAGCTTAGAAAGTACGGGAGTAAGGTCCTACAATGAGCAGTTCTTC. The encoded protein is CASSLESTGVRSYNEQFF.

The chain is built from TRBV7-6 and TRBJ2-7; possible D gene TRBD1, 5 bases. This CDR3 region has 13 residues. The V end was cut by 5 bases, the J end by 5 bases, with 13 bases between. Germline-derived CDR1 and CDR2 are SGHVS and FNYEAQ. This CDR3 is CASSAGAGNEQYF. CDR3 DNA: TGTGCCAGCAGCGCAGGTGCAGGGAACGAGCAGTACTTC. Drawing the rest from reference TRBV7-6 and TRBJ2-7, the complete variable domain is GAGVSQSPRYKVTKRGQDVALRCDPISGHVSLYWYRQALGQGPEFLTYFNYEAQQDKSGLPNDRFSAERPEGSISTLTIQRTEQRDSAMYRCASSAGAGNEQYFGPGTRLTVT.

V and J are TRBV19 and TRBJ2-1, with D possibly matching TRBD1 (5 bases). Trimming removed 8 bases from V and 9 bases from J, with 17 bases in between. The CDR3 extends over 13 amino acids. Germline CDR1 reads LNHDA; CDR2 reads SQIVND (reference sequence). DNA for the CDR3: TGTGCCAGTCTCGGGCAGGGTGGCCTTGAGCAGTTCTTC. Residues: CASLGQGGLEQFF.

The table lists this clone with a few counts. The genes are TRBV10-2 and TRBJ1-5; the D gene is possibly TRBD1 (6 bases). V dropped 5 bases and J dropped 8 bases, with 16 bases sitting between them. Germline-derived CDR1 and CDR2 are WSHSY and SAAADI. The CDR3 is made up of 14 amino acids. The CDR3 is CASSSRQANKPQHF. As DNA, the CDR3 is TGCGCCAGCAGTTCCAGACAGGCCAACAAGCCCCAGCATTTT.

The rearrangement joins TRBV19 to TRBJ2-7, with 11 bases matching TRBD2. Trimming at V came to 4 bases and at J to 3 bases, leaving 2 bases not matched to a gene. This CDR3 comprises 14 residues. Germline loops: CDR1 LNHDA, CDR2 SQIVND (reference sequence). Here the CDR3 DNA reads TGTGCCAGTAGTAGCGGACTAGCGGGCTACGAGCAGTACTTC. It is translated as CASSSGLAGYEQYF.

This chain uses TRBV5-1 with TRBJ2-7, with D possibly TRBD2 on 5 matching bases. Germline CDR1 reads SGHRS; CDR2 reads YFSETQ. Trimming cost V 0 bases and J 1 base, with 11 bases left between them. This CDR3 region has 15 residues. Here the CDR3 reads CASSLERSKSYEQYF. The CDR3, as DNA: TGCGCCAGCAGCTTGGAGCGGTCCAAGTCCTACGAGCAGTACTTC.

This clone has a single count. Germline is not matched at one junction end, which may reflect a read error. CDR3 amino acids: CSVPRTGSGANILTF. For the CDR3, the DNA is TGCAGCGTGCCAAGGACAGGCTCTGGGGCCAACATCCTGACTTTC. This rearrangement joins TRBV29-1 to TRBJ2-6, with 7 nucleotides matching TRBD1. CDR3 length equals 15 residues. Germline lookup yields CDR1 SQVTM and CDR2 ANQGSEA.

The chain combines TRBV4-1 with TRBJ2-1; 9 nucleotides agree with TRBD1. The CDR3 is 17 residues long. The trim removed 0 bases at V and 8 bases at J, leaving 11 bases unmatched. Germline CDR1 reads MGHRA; CDR2 reads YSYEKL. The CDR3 loop reads CASSQERSGTGTDEQFF. CDR3 nucleotides: TGCGCCAGCAGCCAAGAACGCTCCGGGACAGGGACCGATGAGCAGTTCTTC.

V is TRBV2 and J is TRBJ1-5, with 9 bases identical to TRBD1. Germline V lookup: CDR1 SNHLY, CDR2 FYNNEI. The trim removed 8 bases at V and 0 bases at J, leaving 11 bases unmatched. The CDR3 is made up of 17 amino acids. CDR3: CASGVTGGSYSNQPQHF. DNA for the CDR3: TGTGCCAGCGGGGTTACAGGGGGCAGCTATAGCAATCAGCCCCAGCATTTT. The variable domain in full, completed from reference TRBV2 and TRBJ1-5, reads EPEVTQTPSHQVTQMGQEVILRCVPISNHLYFYWYRQILGQKVEFLVSFYNNEISEKSEIFDDQFSVERPDGSNFTLKIRSTKLEDSAMYFCASGVTGGSYSNQPQHFGDGTRLSIL.

This chain links TRBV27 with TRBJ2-3; D not resolved. V lost 5 bases to trimming and J lost 1 base, with 13 bases between them. This CDR3 is 15 amino acids long. Germline assignment: CDR1 MNHEY and CDR2 SMNVEV (reference sequence). CDR3 loop: CASSTRLAGTDTQYF. CDR3 nucleotides: TGTGCCAGCAGTACTCGACTCGCGGGCACAGATACGCAGTATTTT.

This clone was seen more than once but under ten times. The chain employs TRBV10-3 and TRBJ2-2, with 11 bases fitting TRBD2. This CDR3 has 14 residues. Germline loops: CDR1 ENHRY, CDR2 SYGVKD. V gave up 9 bases and J gave up 1 base; unmatched junction bases: 1. CDR3 residues: CAMGLAENTGELFF. In DNA form, the CDR3 reads TGTGCCATGGGACTAGCGGAGAACACCGGGGAGCTGTTTTTT.

This clone showed up just once. This chain uses TRBV6-6 with TRBJ1-2; TRBD1 agrees at 10 bases. Germline V gene lookup returns CDR1 MNHNY and CDR2 SVGAGI (reference sequence). J lost 3 bases, V lost 2 bases, and 0 bases had no gene match. This CDR3 contains 14 residues. The CDR3 DNA sequence: TGTGCCAGCAGTTACGGGACAGGGGACTATGGCTACACCTTC. Amino acids: CASSYGTGDYGYTF.